This TCR beta chain was found in a study of T cell responses to AZD1222 COVID-19 vaccine. The data were produced by immunoSEQ multiplex PCR, yet TCRdb's version contains in-frame clones alone and is incomplete. The table has some 130,000 clones, roughly 91% seen once. The TCR sequence derives from an adult who received the AZD1222 COVID-19 vaccine. Sequencing used peripheral blood, obtained 28 days after the second AZD1222 dose.

The CDR3 is CASRLRGQGSYNEQFF. The DNA of the CDR3 is TGTGCCAGCCGCCTCCGGGGACAGGGCTCCTACAATGAGCAGTTCTTC. The chain is built from TRBV5-8 and TRBJ2-1, with TRBD1 identical over 9 bases. The V and J ends lost 7 bases and 0 bases, in that order; junction bases with no gene match: 8. The germline V gene encodes CDR1 SGHTS and CDR2 YDEGEE. The CDR3 length is 16 residues.